This T cell receptor (beta chain) is drawn from a study of cytomegalovirus exposure and HLA in healthy donors. Study context: Earlier, 180 million or so T cells were analyzed, and fewer than 120 million unique TCR beta sequences were found among them.

The study ran its PCR with 60 Vbeta and 13 Jbeta primers. Clones were sequenced by immunoSEQ multiplex PCR, and TCRdb holds only the in-frame ones, with some missing. There are 70,000 to 95,000 clones in the sample; more than 75% occur only once, and 4% to 5.5% lies in the top ten. Regarding this clone: Its matching antigen is unknown.

The CDR3 consists of 15 residues. V gave up 8 bases and J gave up 0 bases, with 14 bases separating them. Germline-derived CDR1 and CDR2 are SGHAT and FQNNGV. Study observations and caveats: Later examination showed HLA-associated TCR beta chains had greater clonal expansion than equally common others. Cytomegalovirus association was assigned to about 150 TCR beta chains.

The chain recombines TRBV11-2 with TRBJ1-3; D gene uncertain. The receptor's source is a man aged 25-45 years in good health and CMV-seropositive. Sequencing was carried out using PBMCs. The CDR3 DNA sequence: TGTGCCAGCGGCGGGAGGGTGAGCTCTGGAAACACCATATATTTT. It codes for CASGGRVSSGNTIYF.